The T cell receptor beta chain described here comes from a study of T cell responses to AZD1222 COVID-19 vaccine. Sequenced by immunoSEQ multiplex PCR; TCRdb stores in-frame clones only, minus some. In the table there are about 160,000 clones, under 95% of which are singletons. Trimming took off 4 bases at V and 3 bases at J, with 12 bases between the two ends. CDR3 size: 14 residues. The germline V gene has CDR1 SQVTM and CDR2 ANQGSEA. The chain has TRBV29-1 and TRBJ2-2; D gene uncertain. The source is an adult who received the AZD1222 COVID-19 vaccine. Source: peripheral blood, taken 28 days after the second AZD1222 dose. The CDR3 loop reads CSVAPLHYTGELFF. In nucleotides, the CDR3 is TGCAGCGTTGCCCCCCTCCATTACACCGGGGAGCTGTTTTTT.